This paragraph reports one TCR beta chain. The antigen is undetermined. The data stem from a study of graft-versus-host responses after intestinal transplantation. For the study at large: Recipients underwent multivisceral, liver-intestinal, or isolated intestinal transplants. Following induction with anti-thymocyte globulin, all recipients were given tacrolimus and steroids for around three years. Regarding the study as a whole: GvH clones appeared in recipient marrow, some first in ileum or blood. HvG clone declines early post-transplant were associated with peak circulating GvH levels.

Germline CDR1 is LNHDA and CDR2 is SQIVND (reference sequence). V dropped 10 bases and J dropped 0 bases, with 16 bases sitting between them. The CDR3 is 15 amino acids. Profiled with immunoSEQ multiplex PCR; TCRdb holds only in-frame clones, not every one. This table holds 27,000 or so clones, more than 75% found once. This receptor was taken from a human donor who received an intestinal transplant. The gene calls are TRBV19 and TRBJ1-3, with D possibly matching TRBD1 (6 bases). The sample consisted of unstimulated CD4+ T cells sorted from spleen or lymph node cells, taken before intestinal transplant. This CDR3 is CATSIGGGSGNTIYF. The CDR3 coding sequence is TGTGCCACCAGTATTGGAGGGGGCTCTGGAAACACCATATATTTT.